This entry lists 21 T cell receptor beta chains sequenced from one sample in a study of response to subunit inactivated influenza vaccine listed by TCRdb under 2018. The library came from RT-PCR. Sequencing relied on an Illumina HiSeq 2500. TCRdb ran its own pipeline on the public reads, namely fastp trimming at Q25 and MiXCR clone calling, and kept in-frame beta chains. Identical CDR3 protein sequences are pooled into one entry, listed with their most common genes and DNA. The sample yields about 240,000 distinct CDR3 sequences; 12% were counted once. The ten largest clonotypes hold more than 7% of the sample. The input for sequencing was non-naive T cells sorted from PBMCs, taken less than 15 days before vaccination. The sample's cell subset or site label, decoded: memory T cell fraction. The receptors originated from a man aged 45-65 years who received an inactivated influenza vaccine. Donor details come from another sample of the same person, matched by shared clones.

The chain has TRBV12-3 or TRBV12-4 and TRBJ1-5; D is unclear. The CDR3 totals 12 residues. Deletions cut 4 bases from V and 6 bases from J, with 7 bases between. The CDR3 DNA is TGTGCCAGCAGTTCGTGGGGTCAGCCCCAGCATTTT. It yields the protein CASSSWGQPQHF.

The CDR3 DNA is TGCGCCAGCAGCTTGGGGCCGTCTGCTAACTATGGCTACACCTTC. Translated, it gives CASSLGPSANYGYTF. This chain links TRBV5-1 with TRBJ1-2; D uncertain. Germline V gives CDR1 SGHRS, CDR2 YFSETQ. V lost 0 bases and J lost 0, with 9 bases in between. CDR3 length: 15 residues. The variable domain in full, with the rest retrieved from reference TRBV5-1 and TRBJ1-2, is KAGVTQTPRYLIKTRGQQVTLSCSPISGHRSVSWYQQTPGQGLQFLFEYFSETQRNKGNFPGRFSGRQFSNSRSEMNVSTLELGDSALYLCASSLGPSANYGYTFGSGTRLTVV.

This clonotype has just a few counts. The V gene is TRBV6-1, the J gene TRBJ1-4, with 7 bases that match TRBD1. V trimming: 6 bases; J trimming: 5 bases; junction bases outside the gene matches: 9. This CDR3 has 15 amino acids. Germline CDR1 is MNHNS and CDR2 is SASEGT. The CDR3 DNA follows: TGTGCCAGCAGCAGGGCCGGGACAGTAAATGAAAAACTGTTTTTT. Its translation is CASSRAGTVNEKLFF.

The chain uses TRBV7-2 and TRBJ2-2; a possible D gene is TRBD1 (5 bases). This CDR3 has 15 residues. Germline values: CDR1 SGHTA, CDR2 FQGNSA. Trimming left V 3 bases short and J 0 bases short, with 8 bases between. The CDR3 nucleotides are TGTGCCAGCAGCTTTATGACAGCGAACACCGGGGAGCTGTTTTTT. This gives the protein CASSFMTANTGELFF.

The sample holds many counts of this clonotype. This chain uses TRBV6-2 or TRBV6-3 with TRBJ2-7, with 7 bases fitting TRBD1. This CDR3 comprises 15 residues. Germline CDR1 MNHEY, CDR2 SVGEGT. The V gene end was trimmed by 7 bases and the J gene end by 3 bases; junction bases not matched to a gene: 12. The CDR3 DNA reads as TGTGCCAGCACCTATGGGGACAGTAGAGACTACGAGCAGTACTTC. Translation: CASTYGDSRDYEQYF.

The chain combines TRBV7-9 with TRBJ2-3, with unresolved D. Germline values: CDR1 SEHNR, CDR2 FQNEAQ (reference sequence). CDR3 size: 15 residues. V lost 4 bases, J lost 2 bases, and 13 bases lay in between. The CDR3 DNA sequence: TGTGCCAGCAGCTGGGCCATAGGGTTCACAGATACGCAGTATTTT. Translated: CASSWAIGFTDTQYF. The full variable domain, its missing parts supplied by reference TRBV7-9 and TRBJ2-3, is DTGVSQNPRHKITKRGQNVTFRCDPISEHNRLYWYRQTLGQGPEFLTYFQNEAQLEKSRLLSDRFSAERPKGSFSTLEIQRTEQGDSAMYLCASSWAIGFTDTQYFGPGTRLTVL.

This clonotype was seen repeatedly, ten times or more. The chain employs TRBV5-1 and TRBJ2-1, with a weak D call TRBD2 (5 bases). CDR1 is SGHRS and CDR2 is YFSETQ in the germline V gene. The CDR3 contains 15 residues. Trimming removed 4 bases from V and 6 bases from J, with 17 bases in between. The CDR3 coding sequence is TGCGCCAGCAGCCCTGGAGGTGGTCGTTCCAATGAGCAGTTCTTC. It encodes CASSPGGGRSNEQFF.

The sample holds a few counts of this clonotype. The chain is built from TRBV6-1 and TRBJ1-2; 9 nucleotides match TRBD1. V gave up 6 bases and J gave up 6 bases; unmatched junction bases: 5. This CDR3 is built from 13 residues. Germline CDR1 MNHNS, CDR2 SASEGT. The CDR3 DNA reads TGTGCCAGCAGGGGGACAGGGTTTCATGGCTACACCTTC. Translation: CASRGTGFHGYTF.

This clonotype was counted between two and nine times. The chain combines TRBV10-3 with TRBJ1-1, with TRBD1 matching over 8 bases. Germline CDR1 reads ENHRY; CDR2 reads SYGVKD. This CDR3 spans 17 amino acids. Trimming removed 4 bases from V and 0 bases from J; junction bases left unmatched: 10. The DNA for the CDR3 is TGTGCCATCAGTGGGTATTCAGGGGGCTTTGTGAACACTGAAGCTTTCTTT. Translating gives CAISGYSGGFVNTEAFF.

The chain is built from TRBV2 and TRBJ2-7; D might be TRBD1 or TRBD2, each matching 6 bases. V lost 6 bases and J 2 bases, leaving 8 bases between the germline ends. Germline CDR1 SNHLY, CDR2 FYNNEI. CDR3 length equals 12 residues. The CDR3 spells CASREGAYEQYF. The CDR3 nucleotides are TGTGCCAGCAGGGAGGGGGCCTACGAGCAGTACTTC.

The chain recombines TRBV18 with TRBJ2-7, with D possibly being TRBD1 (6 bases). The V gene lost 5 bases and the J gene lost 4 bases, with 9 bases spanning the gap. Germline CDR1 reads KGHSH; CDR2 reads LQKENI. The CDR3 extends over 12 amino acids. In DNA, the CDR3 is TGTGCCAGCTCAGCCGACAGGTACGAGCAGTACTTC. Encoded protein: CASSADRYEQYF.

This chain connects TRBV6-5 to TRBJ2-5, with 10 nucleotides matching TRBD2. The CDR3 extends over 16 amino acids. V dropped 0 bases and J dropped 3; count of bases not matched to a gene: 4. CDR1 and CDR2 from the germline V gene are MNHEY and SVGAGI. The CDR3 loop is CASSYSGLAGEETQYF. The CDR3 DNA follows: TGTGCCAGCAGTTACTCTGGGCTAGCGGGGGAAGAGACCCAGTACTTC.

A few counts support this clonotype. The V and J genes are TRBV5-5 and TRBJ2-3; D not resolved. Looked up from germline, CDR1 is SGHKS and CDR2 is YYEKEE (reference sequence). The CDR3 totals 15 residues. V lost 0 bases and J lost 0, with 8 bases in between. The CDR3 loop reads CASSLGGFSTDTQYF. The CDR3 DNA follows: TGTGCCAGCAGCTTGGGGGGTTTTAGCACAGATACGCAGTATTTT.

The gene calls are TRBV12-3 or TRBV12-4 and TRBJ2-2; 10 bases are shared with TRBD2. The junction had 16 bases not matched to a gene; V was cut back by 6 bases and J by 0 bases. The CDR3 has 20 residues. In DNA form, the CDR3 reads TGTGCCAGCAGCCCCCGGGACAGCGGGAGGGCCTACGCGAACACCGGGGAGCTGTTTTTT. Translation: CASSPRDSGRAYANTGELFF.

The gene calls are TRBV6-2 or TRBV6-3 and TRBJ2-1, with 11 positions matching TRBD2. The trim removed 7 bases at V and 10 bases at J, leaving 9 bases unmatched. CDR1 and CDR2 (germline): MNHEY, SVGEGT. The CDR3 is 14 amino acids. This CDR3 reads CASINSGRAGEQFF. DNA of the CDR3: TGTGCCAGCATAAATAGCGGGAGGGCGGGCGAGCAGTTCTTC.

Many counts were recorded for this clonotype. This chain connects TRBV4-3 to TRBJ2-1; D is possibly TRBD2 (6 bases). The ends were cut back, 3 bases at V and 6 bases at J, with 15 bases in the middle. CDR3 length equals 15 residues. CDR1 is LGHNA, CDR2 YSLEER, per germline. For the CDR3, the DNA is TGCGCCAGCAGCCACTCCGGAGGGGAAATCAATGAGCAGTTCTTC. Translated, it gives CASSHSGGEINEQFF.

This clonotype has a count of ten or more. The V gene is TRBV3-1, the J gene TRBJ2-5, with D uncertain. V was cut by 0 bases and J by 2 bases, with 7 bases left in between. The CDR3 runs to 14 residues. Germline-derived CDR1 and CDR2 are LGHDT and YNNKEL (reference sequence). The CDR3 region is CASSQDPTQETQYF. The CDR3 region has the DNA TGTGCCAGCAGCCAAGATCCGACTCAAGAGACCCAGTACTTC.

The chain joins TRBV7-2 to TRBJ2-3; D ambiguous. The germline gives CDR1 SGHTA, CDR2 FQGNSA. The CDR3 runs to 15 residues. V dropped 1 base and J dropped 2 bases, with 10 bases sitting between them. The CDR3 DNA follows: TGTGCCAGCAGCTTAGTTCCGGGTTACACAGATACGCAGTATTTT. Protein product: CASSLVPGYTDTQYF.

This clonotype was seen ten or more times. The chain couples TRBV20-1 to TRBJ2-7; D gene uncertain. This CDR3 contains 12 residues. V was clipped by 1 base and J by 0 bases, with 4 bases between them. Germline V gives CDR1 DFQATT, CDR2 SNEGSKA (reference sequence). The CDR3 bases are TGCAGTGCTAGAGGGACCTCCTACGAGCAGTACTTC. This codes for CSARGTSYEQYF.

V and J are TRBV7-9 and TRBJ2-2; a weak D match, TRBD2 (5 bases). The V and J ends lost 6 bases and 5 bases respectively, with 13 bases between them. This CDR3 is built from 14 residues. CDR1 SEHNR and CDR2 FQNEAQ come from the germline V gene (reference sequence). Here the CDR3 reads CASRNEGRTGELFF. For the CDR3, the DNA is TGTGCCAGCAGAAACGAGGGTCGGACCGGGGAGCTGTTTTTT.

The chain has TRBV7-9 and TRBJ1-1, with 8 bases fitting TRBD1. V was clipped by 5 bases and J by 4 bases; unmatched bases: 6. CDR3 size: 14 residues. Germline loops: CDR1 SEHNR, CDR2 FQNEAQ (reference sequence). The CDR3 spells CASSERTGFTEAFF. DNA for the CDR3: TGTGCCAGCAGCGAACGGACAGGGTTCACTGAAGCTTTCTTT.